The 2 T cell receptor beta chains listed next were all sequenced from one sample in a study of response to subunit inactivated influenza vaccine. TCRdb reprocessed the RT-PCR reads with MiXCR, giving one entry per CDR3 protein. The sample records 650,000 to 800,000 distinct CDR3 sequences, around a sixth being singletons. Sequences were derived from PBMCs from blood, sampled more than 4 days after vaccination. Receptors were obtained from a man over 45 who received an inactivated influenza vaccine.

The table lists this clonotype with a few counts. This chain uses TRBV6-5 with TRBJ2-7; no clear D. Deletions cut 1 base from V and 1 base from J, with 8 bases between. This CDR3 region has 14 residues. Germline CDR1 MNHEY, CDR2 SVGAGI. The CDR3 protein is CASSYYGGSYEQYF. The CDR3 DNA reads TGTGCCAGCAGTTACTACGGCGGATCCTACGAGCAGTACTTC.

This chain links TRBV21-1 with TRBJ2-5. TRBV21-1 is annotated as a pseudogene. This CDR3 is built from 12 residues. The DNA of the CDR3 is TGTGCCAGCAGCGCCACCACGGAGACCCAGTACTTC. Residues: CASSATTETQYF.